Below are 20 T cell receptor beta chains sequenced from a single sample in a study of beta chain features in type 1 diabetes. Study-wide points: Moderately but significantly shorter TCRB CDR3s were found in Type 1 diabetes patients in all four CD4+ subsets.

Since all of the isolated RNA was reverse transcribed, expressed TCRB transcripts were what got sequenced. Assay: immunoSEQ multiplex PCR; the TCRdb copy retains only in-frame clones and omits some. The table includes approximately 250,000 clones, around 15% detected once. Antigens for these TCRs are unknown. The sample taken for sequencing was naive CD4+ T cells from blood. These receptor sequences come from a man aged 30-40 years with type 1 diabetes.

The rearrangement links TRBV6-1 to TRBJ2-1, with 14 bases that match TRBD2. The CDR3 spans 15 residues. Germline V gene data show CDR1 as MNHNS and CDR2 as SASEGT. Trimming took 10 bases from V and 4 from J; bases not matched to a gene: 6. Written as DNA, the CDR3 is TGTGCCACTCGACTAGCGGGAGGGCCTTACAATGAGCAGTTCTTC. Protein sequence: CATRLAGGPYNEQFF.

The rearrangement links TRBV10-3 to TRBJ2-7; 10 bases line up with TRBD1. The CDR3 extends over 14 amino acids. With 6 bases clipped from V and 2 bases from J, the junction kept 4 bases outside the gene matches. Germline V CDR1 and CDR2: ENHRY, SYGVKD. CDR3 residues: CAIRGQGLPYEQYF. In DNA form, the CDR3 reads TGTGCCATCAGGGGACAGGGGCTACCCTACGAGCAGTACTTC.

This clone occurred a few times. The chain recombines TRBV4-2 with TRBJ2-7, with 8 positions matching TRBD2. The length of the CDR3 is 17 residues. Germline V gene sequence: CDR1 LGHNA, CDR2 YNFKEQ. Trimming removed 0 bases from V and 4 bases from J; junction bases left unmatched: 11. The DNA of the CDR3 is TGTGCCAGCAGCCAAGAAATGGTGACGGGAGGGCCGTACGAGCAGTACTTC. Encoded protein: CASSQEMVTGGPYEQYF.

DNA for the CDR3: TGTGCCAGCAGCATCGGGGTCGGGACAGGTCCCGAGCAGTACTTC. It translates to CASSIGVGTGPEQYF. The chain employs TRBV9 and TRBJ2-7; 8 bases are a match to TRBD1. The CDR3 is 15 residues long. The V and J ends lost 4 bases and 6 bases, in that order; junction bases with no gene match: 12. Germline loops: CDR1 SGDLS, CDR2 YYNGEE.

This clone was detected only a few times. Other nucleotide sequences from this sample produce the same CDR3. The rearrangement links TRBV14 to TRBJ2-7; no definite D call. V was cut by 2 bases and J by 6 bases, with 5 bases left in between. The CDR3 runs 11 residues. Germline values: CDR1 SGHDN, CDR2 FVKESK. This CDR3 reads CASSQSVEQYF. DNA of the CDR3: TGTGCCAGCAGCCAATCTGTCGAGCAGTACTTC.

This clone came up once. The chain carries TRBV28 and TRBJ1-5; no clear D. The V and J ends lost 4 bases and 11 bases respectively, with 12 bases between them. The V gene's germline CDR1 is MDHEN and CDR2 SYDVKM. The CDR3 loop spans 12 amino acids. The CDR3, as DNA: TGTGCCAGCAGTTCCCCCGGGCTAGCCCAGCATTTT. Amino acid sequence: CASSSPGLAQHF.

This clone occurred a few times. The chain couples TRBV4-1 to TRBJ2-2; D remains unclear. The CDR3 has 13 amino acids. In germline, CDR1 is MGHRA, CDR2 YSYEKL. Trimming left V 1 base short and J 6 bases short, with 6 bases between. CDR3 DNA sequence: TGCGCCAGCAGCCAAGGAAGGGCCGGGGAGCTGTTTTTT. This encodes CASSQGRAGELFF.

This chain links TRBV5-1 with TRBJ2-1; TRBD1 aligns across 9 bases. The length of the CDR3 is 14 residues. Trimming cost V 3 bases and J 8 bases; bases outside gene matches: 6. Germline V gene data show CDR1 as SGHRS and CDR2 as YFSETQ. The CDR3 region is CASSWGQGSDEQFF. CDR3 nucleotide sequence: TGCGCCAGCAGCTGGGGACAGGGCAGTGATGAGCAGTTCTTC.

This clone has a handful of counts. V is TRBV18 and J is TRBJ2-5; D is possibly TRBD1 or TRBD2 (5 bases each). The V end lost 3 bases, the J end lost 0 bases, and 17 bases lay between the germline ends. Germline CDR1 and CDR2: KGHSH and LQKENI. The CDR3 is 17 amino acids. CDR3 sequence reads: CASSPNPPGTDQETQYF. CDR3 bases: TGTGCCAGCTCACCGAATCCTCCCGGGACGGACCAAGAGACCCAGTACTTC.

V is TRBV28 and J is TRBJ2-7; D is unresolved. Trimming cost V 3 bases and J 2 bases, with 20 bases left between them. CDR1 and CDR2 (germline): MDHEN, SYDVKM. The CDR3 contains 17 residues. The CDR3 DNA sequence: TGTGCCAGCAGTTTCCCATGGGATCGGGCCTCGGCCTACGAGCAGTACTTC. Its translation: CASSFPWDRASAYEQYF. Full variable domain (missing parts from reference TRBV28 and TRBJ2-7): DVKVTQSSRYLVKRTGEKVFLECVQDMDHENMFWYRQDPGLGLRLIYFSYDVKMKEKGDIPEGYSVSREKKERFSLILESASTNQTSMYLCASSFPWDRASAYEQYFGPGTRLTVT.

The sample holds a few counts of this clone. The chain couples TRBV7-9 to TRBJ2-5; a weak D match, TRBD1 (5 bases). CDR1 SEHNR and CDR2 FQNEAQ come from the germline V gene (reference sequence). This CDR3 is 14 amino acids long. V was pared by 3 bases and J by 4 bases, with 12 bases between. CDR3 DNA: TGTGCCAGCAGCTTGCAGGGCTTAACAGAGACCCAGTACTTC. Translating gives CASSLQGLTETQYF.

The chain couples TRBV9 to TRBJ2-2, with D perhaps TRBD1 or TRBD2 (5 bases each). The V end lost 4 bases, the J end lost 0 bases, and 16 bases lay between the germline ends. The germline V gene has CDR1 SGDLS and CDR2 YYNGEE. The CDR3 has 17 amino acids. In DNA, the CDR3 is TGTGCCAGCAGCTCAAGATCGGGACCAGCGAACACCGGGGAGCTGTTTTTT. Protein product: CASSSRSGPANTGELFF.

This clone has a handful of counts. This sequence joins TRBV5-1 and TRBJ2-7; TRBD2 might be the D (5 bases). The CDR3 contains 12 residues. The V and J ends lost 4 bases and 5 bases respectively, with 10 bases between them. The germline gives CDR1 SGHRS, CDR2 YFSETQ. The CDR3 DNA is TGCGCCAGCAGCAACTACGGGGACGAGCAGTACTTC. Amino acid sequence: CASSNYGDEQYF.

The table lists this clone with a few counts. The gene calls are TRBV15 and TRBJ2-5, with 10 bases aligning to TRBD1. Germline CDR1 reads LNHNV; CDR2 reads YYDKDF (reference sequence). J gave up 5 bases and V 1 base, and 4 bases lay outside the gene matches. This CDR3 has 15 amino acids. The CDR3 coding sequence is TGTGCCACCAGCAGAGCCGACAGGGGGCTCGAGACCCAGTACTTC. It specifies CATSRADRGLETQYF.

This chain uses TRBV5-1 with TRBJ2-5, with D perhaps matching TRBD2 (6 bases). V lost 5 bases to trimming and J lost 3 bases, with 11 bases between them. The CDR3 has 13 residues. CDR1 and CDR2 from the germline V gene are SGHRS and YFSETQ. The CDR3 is CASSILAEETQYF. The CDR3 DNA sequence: TGCGCCAGCAGTATCTTAGCGGAAGAGACCCAGTACTTC.

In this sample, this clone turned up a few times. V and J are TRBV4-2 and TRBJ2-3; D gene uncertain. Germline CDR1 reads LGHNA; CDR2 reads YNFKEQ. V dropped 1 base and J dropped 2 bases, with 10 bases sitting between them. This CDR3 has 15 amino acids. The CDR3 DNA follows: TGTGCCAGCAGCCAAGTCTCCCAGTACACAGATACGCAGTATTTT. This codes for CASSQVSQYTDTQYF.

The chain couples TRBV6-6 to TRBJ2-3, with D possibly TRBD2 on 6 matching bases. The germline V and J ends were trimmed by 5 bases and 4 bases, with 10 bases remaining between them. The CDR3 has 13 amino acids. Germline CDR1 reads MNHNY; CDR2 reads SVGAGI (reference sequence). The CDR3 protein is CASSRGGADTQYF. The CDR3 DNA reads TGTGCCAGCAGTCGGGGAGGAGCAGATACGCAGTATTTT.

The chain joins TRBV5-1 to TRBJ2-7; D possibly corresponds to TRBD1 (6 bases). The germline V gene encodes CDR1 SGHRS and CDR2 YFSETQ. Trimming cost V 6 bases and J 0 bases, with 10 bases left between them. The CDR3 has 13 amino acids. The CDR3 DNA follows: TGCGCCAGCAACCAGGGGAGCTCCTACGAGCAGTACTTC. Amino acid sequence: CASNQGSSYEQYF.

The CDR3 sequence: CASGSQGDYGYTF. The CDR3 DNA reads as TGTGCCAGTGGATCCCAGGGGGACTATGGCTACACCTTC. This sequence joins TRBV19 and TRBJ1-2, with 7 bases lining up with TRBD1. V shed 8 bases, J shed 3 bases, and the junction held 6 bases outside the gene matches. The germline V gene encodes CDR1 LNHDA and CDR2 SQIVND (reference sequence). The CDR3 is 13 residues long.

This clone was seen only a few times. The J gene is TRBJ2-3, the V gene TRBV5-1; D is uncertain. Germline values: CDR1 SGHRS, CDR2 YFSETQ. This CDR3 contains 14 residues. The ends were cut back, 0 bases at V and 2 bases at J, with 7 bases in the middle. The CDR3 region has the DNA TGCGCCAGCAGCTTGGCTCTTCTCACAGATACGCAGTATTTT. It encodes CASSLALLTDTQYF.